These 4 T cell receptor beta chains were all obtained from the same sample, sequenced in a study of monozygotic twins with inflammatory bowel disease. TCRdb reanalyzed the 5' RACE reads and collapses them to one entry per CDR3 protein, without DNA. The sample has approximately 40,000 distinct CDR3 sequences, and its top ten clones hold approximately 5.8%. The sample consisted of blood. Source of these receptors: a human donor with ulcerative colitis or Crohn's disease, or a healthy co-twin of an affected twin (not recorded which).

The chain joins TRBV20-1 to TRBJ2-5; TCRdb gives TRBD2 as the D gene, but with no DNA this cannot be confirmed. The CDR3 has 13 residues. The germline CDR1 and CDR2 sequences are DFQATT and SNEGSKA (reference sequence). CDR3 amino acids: CSAIGLDQETQYF.

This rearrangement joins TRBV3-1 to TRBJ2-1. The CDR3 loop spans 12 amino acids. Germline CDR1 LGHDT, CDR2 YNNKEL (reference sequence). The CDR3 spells CASSQEGLRQFF.

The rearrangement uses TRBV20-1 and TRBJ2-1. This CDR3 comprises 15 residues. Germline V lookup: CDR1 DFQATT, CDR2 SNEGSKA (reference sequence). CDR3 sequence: CSASWPTRGYNEQFF.

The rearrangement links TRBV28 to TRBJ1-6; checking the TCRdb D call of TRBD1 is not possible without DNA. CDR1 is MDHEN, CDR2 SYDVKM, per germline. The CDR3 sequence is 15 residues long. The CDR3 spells CASSSRTPFNSPLHF. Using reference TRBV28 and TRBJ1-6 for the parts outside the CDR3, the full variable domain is DVKVTQSSRYLVKRTGEKVFLECVQDMDHENMFWYRQDPGLGLRLIYFSYDVKMKEKGDIPEGYSVSREKKERFSLILESASTNQTSMYLCASSSRTPFNSPLHFGNGTRLTVT.